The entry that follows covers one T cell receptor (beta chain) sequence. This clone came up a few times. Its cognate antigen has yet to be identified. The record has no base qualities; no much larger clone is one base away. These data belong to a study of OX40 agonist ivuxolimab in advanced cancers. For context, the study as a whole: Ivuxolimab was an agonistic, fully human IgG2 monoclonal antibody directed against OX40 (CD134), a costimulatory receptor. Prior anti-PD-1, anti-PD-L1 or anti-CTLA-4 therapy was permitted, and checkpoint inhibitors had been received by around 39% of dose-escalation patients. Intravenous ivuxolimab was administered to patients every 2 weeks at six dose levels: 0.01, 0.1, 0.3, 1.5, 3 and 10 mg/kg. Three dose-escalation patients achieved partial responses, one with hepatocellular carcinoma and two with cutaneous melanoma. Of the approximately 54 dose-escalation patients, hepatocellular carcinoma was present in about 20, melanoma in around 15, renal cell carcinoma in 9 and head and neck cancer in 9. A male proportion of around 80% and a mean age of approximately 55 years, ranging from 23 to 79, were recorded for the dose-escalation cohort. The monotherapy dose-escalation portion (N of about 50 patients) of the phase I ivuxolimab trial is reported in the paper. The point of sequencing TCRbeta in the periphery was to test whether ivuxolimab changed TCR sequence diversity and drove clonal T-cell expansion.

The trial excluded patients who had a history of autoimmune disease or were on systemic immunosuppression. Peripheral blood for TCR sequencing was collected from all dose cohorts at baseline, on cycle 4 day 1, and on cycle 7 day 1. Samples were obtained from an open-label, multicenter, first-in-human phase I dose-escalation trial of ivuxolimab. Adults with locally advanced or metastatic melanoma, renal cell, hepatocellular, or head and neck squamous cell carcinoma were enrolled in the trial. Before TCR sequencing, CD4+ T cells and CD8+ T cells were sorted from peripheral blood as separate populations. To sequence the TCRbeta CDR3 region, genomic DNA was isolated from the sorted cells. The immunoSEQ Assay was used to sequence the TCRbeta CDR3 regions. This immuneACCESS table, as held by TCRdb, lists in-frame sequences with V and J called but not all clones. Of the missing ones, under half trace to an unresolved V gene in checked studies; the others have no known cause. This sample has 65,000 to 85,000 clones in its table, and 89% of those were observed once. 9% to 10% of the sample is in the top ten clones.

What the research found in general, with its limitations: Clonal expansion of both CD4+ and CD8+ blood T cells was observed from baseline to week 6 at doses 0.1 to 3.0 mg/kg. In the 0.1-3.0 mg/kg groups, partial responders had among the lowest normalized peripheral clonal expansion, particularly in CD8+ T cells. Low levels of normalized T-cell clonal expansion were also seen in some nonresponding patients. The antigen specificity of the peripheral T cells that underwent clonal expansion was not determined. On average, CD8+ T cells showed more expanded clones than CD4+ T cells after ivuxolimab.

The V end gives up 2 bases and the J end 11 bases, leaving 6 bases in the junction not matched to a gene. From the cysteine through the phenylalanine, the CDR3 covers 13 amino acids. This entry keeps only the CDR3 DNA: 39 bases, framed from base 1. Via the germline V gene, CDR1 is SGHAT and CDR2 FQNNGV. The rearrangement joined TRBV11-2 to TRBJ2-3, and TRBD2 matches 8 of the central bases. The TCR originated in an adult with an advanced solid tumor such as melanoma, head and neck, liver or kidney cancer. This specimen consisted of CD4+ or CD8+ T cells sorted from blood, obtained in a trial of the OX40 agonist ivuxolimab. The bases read TGTGCCAGCAGCTTAAGGATCGGGGGGGAGCAGTATTTT. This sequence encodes CASSLRIGGEQYF.